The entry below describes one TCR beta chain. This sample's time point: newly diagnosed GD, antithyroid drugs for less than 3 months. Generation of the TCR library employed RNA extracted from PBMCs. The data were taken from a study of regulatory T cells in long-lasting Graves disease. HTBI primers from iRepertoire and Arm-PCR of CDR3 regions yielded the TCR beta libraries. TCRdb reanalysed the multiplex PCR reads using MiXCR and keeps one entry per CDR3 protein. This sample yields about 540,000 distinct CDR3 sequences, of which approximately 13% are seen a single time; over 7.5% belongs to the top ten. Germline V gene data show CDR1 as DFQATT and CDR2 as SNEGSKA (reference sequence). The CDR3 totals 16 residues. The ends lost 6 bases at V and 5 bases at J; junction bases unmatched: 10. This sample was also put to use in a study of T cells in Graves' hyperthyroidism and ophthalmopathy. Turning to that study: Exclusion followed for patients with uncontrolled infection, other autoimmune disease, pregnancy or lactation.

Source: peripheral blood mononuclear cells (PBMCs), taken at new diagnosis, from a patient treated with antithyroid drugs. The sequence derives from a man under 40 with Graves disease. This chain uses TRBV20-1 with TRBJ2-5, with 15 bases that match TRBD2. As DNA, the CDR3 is TGCAGTGCCAGCCGCGGACTAGCGGGAGGGTGGGAGACCCAGTACTTC. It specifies CSASRGLAGGWETQYF.